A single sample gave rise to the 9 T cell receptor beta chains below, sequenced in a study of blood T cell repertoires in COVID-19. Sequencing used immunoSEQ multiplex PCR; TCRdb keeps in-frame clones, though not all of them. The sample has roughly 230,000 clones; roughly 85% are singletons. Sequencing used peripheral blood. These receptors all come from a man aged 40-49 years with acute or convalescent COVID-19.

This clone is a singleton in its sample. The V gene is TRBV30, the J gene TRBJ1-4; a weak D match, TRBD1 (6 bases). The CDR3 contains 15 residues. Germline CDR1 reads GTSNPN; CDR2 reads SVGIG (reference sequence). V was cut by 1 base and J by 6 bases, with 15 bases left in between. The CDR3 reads CAWSGRGASDEKLFF. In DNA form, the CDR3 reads TGTGCCTGGAGTGGGCGGGGGGCGTCGGATGAAAAACTGTTTTTT.

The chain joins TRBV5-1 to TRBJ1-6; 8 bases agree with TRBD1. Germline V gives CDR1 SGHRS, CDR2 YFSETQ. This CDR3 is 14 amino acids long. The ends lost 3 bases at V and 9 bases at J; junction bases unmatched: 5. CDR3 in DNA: TGCGCCAGCAGCTCGGACAGGGAGAGTTCACCCCTCCACTTT. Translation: CASSSDRESSPLHF.

The CDR3 DNA reads TGTGCCAGCAGCTTAGGGCCAGCGGGGGGGTCCGATACGCAGTATTTT. It is translated as CASSLGPAGGSDTQYF. The V and J genes are TRBV7-6 and TRBJ2-3, with 10 bases that match TRBD2. This CDR3 is 16 amino acids long. From germline, CDR1 is SGHVS and CDR2 FNYEAQ. The trim removed 1 base at V and 6 bases at J, leaving 7 bases unmatched. Drawing the rest from reference TRBV7-6 and TRBJ2-3, the complete variable domain is GAGVSQSPRYKVTKRGQDVALRCDPISGHVSLYWYRQALGQGPEFLTYFNYEAQQDKSGLPNDRFSAERPEGSISTLTIQRTEQRDSAMYRCASSLGPAGGSDTQYFGPGTRLTVL.

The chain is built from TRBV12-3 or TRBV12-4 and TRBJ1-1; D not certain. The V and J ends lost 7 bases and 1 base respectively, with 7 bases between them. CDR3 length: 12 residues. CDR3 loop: CASKEKNTEAFF. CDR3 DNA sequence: TGTGCCAGCAAAGAGAAGAACACTGAAGCTTTCTTT.

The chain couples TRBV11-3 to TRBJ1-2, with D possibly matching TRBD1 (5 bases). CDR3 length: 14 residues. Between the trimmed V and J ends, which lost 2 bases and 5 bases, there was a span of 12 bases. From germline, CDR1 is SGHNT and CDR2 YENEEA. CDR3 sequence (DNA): TGTGCCAGCAGCTTACAGACAGCTACTTATGGCTACACCTTC. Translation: CASSLQTATYGYTF.

The DNA of the CDR3 is TGTGCCAGCAGCCTGGCCTCAGGGGGCATAAACTATGGCTACACCTTC. Protein sequence: CASSLASGGINYGYTF. V is TRBV28 and J is TRBJ1-2, with 8 bases that match TRBD1. V lost 6 bases, J lost 2 bases, and 11 bases stayed unmatched. This CDR3 is built from 16 residues. CDR1 and CDR2 (germline): MDHEN, SYDVKM.

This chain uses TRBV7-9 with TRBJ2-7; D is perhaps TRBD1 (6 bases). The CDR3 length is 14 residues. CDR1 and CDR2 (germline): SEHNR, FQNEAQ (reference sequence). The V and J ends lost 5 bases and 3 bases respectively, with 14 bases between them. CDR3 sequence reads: CASSPGHLIYEQYF. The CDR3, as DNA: TGTGCCAGCAGCCCGGGACATCTAATCTACGAGCAGTACTTC.

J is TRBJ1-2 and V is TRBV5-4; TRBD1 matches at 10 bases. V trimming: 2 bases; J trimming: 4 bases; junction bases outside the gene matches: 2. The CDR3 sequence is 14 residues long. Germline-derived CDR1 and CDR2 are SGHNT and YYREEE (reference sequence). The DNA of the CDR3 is TGTGCCAGCAGCTTTAGGGACAGGGGCTATGGCTACACCTTC. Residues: CASSFRDRGYGYTF.

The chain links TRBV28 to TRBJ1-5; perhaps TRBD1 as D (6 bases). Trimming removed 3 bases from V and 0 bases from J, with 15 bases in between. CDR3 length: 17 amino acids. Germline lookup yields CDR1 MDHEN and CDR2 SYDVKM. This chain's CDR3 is CASSLELDRPSNQPQHF. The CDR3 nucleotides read TGTGCCAGCAGTTTGGAATTGGACAGACCTAGCAATCAGCCCCAGCATTTT.